These 24 T cell receptor beta chains were sequenced from one sample in a study of cytomegalovirus exposure and HLA in healthy donors. PCR was performed using 60 Vbeta and 13 Jbeta primers. Profiled with immunoSEQ multiplex PCR; TCRdb holds only in-frame clones, not every one. The table gives around 97,000 clones; the top ten clones make up about 3% of it. Sample: PBMCs. These receptors all come from a man aged 35 to 55 in good health and CMV-seronegative.

DNA for the CDR3: TGCGCCAGCAGCTTGGGCCTAGCGGGAGTGAGCACAGATACGCAGTATTTT. Translating gives CASSLGLAGVSTDTQYF. The V call is TRBV5-1, the J call TRBJ2-3; TRBD2 aligns across 10 bases. V trimming: 0 bases; J trimming: 0 bases; junction bases outside the gene matches: 4. Looked up from germline, CDR1 is SGHRS and CDR2 is YFSETQ. This CDR3 is built from 17 residues.

CDR3 DNA: TGTGCCAGCAGCACCCGCGGCTTAAGCGGGAAAGCGTTGGGAGAGCAGTACTTC. It translates to CASSTRGLSGKALGEQYF. The V gene is TRBV11-2, the J gene TRBJ2-7; 7 nucleotides agree with TRBD2. Germline CDR1 SGHAT, CDR2 FQNNGV. With 5 bases clipped from V and 7 bases from J, the junction kept 23 bases outside the gene matches. The CDR3 runs 18 residues.

The rearrangement links TRBV9 to TRBJ2-2; D remains ambiguous. The CDR3 is 13 residues long. CDR1 is SGDLS and CDR2 is YYNGEE in the germline V gene. V shed 0 bases and J shed 4 bases, with 4 bases lying between them. CDR3 sequence (DNA): TGTGCCAGCAGCGTAGTCGTCACCGGGGAGCTGTTTTTT. Translating it yields CASSVVVTGELFF. The variable domain in full, with the rest retrieved from reference TRBV9 and TRBJ2-2, is DSGVTQTPKHLITATGQRVTLRCSPRSGDLSVYWYQQSLDQGLQFLIQYYNGEERAKGNILERFSAQQFPDLHSELNLSSLELGDSALYFCASSVVVTGELFFGEGSRLTVL.

The chain carries TRBV5-1 and TRBJ2-5, with 9 positions matching TRBD2. CDR1 and CDR2 from the germline V gene are SGHRS and YFSETQ. Unmatched junction bases numbered 9, after V lost 4 bases and J lost 5 bases. CDR3 size: 15 residues. The CDR3 loop reads CASSLTGSGGETQYF. CDR3 sequence (DNA): TGCGCCAGCAGCCTAACCGGGAGCGGGGGGGAGACCCAGTACTTC.

This CDR3 is CASSETGGNIQYF. CDR3 in DNA: TGTGCCAGCAGTGAGACAGGGGGAAACATTCAGTACTTC. This chain connects TRBV2 to TRBJ2-4; TRBD1 aligns across 9 bases. Germline V lookup: CDR1 SNHLY, CDR2 FYNNEI. The junction had 0 bases not matched to a gene; V was cut back by 3 bases and J by 6 bases. CDR3 length equals 13 residues.

The V and J genes are TRBV6-5 and TRBJ2-7, with TRBD1 identical over 9 bases. CDR3 size: 14 residues. V shed 5 bases, J shed 6 bases, and the junction held 8 bases outside the gene matches. Germline CDR1 and CDR2: MNHEY and SVGAGI. The CDR3 reads CASSRDRGFAEQYF. The CDR3 bases are TGTGCCAGCAGTCGTGACAGGGGGTTCGCCGAGCAGTACTTC.

V and J are TRBV30 and TRBJ2-3; maybe TRBD2 (5 bases). CDR1 is GTSNPN and CDR2 is SVGIG in the germline V gene (reference sequence). This CDR3 has 12 residues. Trimming removed 2 bases from V and 6 bases from J, with 9 bases in between. The CDR3: CAWSTTGDTQYF. The CDR3 DNA is TGTGCCTGGAGTACGACGGGGGATACGCAGTATTTT.

V and J are TRBV6-1 and TRBJ2-1, with TRBD2 identical over 12 bases. Germline V gene data show CDR1 as MNHNS and CDR2 as SASEGT. V dropped 3 bases and J dropped 7; count of bases not matched to a gene: 4. The CDR3 is 15 residues long. CDR3 residues: CASSETSGRLNEQFF. The DNA for the CDR3 is TGTGCCAGCAGTGAGACTAGCGGGAGACTTAATGAGCAGTTCTTC.

The gene calls are TRBV5-1 and TRBJ1-2; D remains ambiguous. The ends were cut back, 3 bases at V and 4 bases at J, with 16 bases in the middle. This CDR3 region has 15 residues. Germline CDR1 and CDR2: SGHRS and YFSETQ. CDR3: CASSSLGSSLYGYTF. CDR3 DNA: TGCGCCAGCAGCTCCCTTGGAAGTAGCCTCTATGGCTACACCTTC.

The V and J genes are TRBV5-1 and TRBJ1-3; no firm D call. Deletions cut 4 bases from V and 0 bases from J, with 11 bases between. Looked up from germline, CDR1 is SGHRS and CDR2 is YFSETQ. The length of the CDR3 is 15 residues. CDR3 sequence: CASSREGSSGNTIYF. As DNA, the CDR3 is TGCGCCAGCAGCCGGGAGGGATCCTCTGGAAACACCATATATTTT. The full variable domain, with the rest looked up from reference TRBV5-1 and TRBJ1-3, is KAGVTQTPRYLIKTRGQQVTLSCSPISGHRSVSWYQQTPGQGLQFLFEYFSETQRNKGNFPGRFSGRQFSNSRSEMNVSTLELGDSALYLCASSREGSSGNTIYFGEGSWLTVV.

The rearrangement uses TRBV10-1 and TRBJ2-3, with 9 bases lining up with TRBD1. The CDR3 has 13 residues. Germline-derived CDR1 and CDR2 are WNHNN and SYGVQD (reference sequence). V gave up 6 bases and J gave up 3 bases; unmatched junction bases: 1. The CDR3 protein is CASSGQGTDTQYF. The CDR3 nucleotides are TGCGCCAGCAGCGGACAGGGGACAGATACGCAGTATTTT.

This chain's CDR3 is CASSYRGASNQPQHF. CDR3 DNA sequence: TGTGCCAGCAGTTACCGGGGGGCTAGCAATCAGCCCCAGCATTTT. The chain has TRBV6-6 and TRBJ1-5, with a weak D call TRBD1 (6 bases). Germline V gene lookup returns CDR1 MNHNY and CDR2 SVGAGI (reference sequence). The CDR3 extends over 15 amino acids. Trimming pared 2 bases from V and 0 bases from J, leaving 8 bases between.

The rearrangement joins TRBV18 to TRBJ1-2; unclear D gene. CDR3 length: 14 residues. Germline V gene lookup returns CDR1 KGHSH and CDR2 LQKENI. V lost 2 bases and J lost 3, with 10 bases in between. CDR3 in amino acids: CASSPRETDYGYTF. CDR3 in DNA: TGTGCCAGCTCACCAAGGGAGACGGACTATGGCTACACCTTC.

This chain's CDR3 is CASSGRTGTGNNTEAFF. For the CDR3, the DNA is TGTGCCAGCAGCGGTCGAACCGGGACAGGGAATAACACTGAAGCTTTCTTT. The chain links TRBV5-8 to TRBJ1-1; the match to TRBD1 covers 9 bases. The CDR3 is 17 amino acids. The V segment lost 4 bases and the J segment 2 bases; nucleotides outside the gene matches: 12. Germline V CDR1 and CDR2: SGHTS, YDEGEE.

This chain joins TRBV7-9 and TRBJ2-1; unclear D gene. Germline CDR1 SEHNR, CDR2 FQNEAQ (reference sequence). This CDR3 contains 13 residues. V lost 1 base and J 5 bases, leaving 6 bases between the germline ends. This CDR3 is CASSLDYDNEQFF. CDR3 nucleotides: TGTGCCAGCAGCTTAGACTACGACAATGAGCAGTTCTTC.

The chain joins TRBV7-2 to TRBJ2-1; D gene ambiguous. The germline V gene has CDR1 SGHTA and CDR2 FQGNSA. Trimming removed 4 bases at V and 10 bases at J, with 17 bases between. The CDR3 totals 14 residues. The CDR3 loop is CASSSEFVGSEQFF. The CDR3 DNA reads as TGTGCCAGCAGCTCCGAATTTGTGGGCTCGGAGCAGTTCTTC.

This sequence joins TRBV7-9 and TRBJ2-3; 7 bases agree with TRBD2. The CDR3 runs to 15 residues. The V and J ends lost 1 base and 4 bases, in that order; junction bases with no gene match: 5. Germline V gene lookup returns CDR1 SEHNR and CDR2 FQNEAQ (reference sequence). The CDR3 DNA reads as TGTGCCAGCAGCTTAGGTTGGACTAGTGCAGATACGCAGTATTTT. Its translation is CASSLGWTSADTQYF.

The chain employs TRBV18 and TRBJ2-7; 10 bases agree with TRBD1. CDR3 length: 13 amino acids. V trimming: 3 bases; J trimming: 12 bases; junction bases outside the gene matches: 8. Germline V lookup: CDR1 KGHSH, CDR2 LQKENI. CDR3 sequence reads: CASSPPTGGGLYF. The CDR3 DNA is TGTGCCAGCTCACCTCCGACAGGGGGCGGTCTGTACTTC.

V and J are TRBV15 and TRBJ2-7; 10 nucleotides align to TRBD1. Trimming removed 1 base from V and 5 bases from J; junction bases left unmatched: 8. The CDR3 spans 16 residues. The germline V gene encodes CDR1 LNHNV and CDR2 YYDKDF (reference sequence). The CDR3 sequence: CATSRVSGQGKDEQYF. CDR3 coding DNA: TGTGCCACCAGCAGAGTATCGGGACAGGGGAAAGACGAGCAGTACTTC. Using reference TRBV15 and TRBJ2-7 for the parts outside the CDR3, the full variable domain is DAMVIQNPRYQVTQFGKPVTLSCSQTLNHNVMYWYQQKSSQAPKLLFHYYDKDFNNEADTPDNFQSRRPNTSFCFLDIRSPGLGDTAMYLCATSRVSGQGKDEQYFGPGTRLTVT.

The chain is built from TRBV7-9 and TRBJ1-1; D is perhaps TRBD1 (5 bases). CDR3 length: 15 residues. Germline loops: CDR1 SEHNR, CDR2 FQNEAQ (reference sequence). Trimming took 6 bases from V and 0 from J, leaving 14 bases between them. The CDR3 DNA reads TGTGCCAGCAGAGTACTGACAGTTGTGAACACTGAAGCTTTCTTT. It codes for CASRVLTVVNTEAFF.

J is TRBJ1-1 and V is TRBV27; D is uncertain. This CDR3 region has 13 residues. The germline CDR1 and CDR2 sequences are MNHEY and SMNVEV (reference sequence). Deletions cut 3 bases from V and 7 bases from J, with 12 bases between. The CDR3 spells CASSFRRIDEAFF. CDR3 nucleotide sequence: TGTGCCAGCAGTTTTCGGAGAATAGATGAAGCTTTCTTT.

V and J are TRBV14 and TRBJ1-1; 8 positions match TRBD1. The germline V gene encodes CDR1 SGHDN and CDR2 FVKESK. This CDR3 comprises 15 residues. Trimming removed 6 bases from V and 2 bases from J; junction bases left unmatched: 8. Here the CDR3 reads CASRPHGQGNTEAFF. The CDR3 DNA follows: TGTGCCAGCAGGCCTCACGGACAGGGAAACACTGAAGCTTTCTTT.

V gene TRBV5-1 combines with J gene TRBJ1-2; TRBD1 is a possible D gene (5 bases). The CDR3 consists of 14 residues. With 0 bases removed from V and 6 bases from J, the gap between germline ends came to 12 bases. The V gene's germline CDR1 is SGHRS and CDR2 YFSETQ. The CDR3 region has the DNA TGCGCCAGCAGCTTGGTTACGGGGGGTAATGGCTACACCTTC. This sequence encodes CASSLVTGGNGYTF.

The V and J genes are TRBV30 and TRBJ1-4, with D tentatively TRBD1 (5 bases). The CDR3 spans 15 residues. V lost 0 bases to trimming and J lost 0 bases, with 8 bases between them. Germline values: CDR1 GTSNPN, CDR2 SVGIG (reference sequence). The CDR3 DNA follows: TGTGCCTGGAGTGTAGGGGTTGCAACTAATGAAAAACTGTTTTTT. Amino acids: CAWSVGVATNEKLFF.